This entry concerns a single T cell receptor beta chain. The antigen remains undetermined. Generated by immunoSEQ multiplex PCR, the TCRdb table keeps only in-frame clones and is missing some. The profile shows tens of thousands of clones, approximately 95% of them singletons. This sample is drawn from a study of graft-versus-host responses after intestinal transplantation. Across the whole study: Recipients received multivisceral, liver-intestinal, or isolated intestinal transplants. Induction with anti-thymocyte globulin, then tacrolimus and steroids for roughly 3 years, was given to all recipients.

Findings and limits, study-wide: GvH clones detected in recipient marrow included some appearing first in ileum or blood.

The sample consisted of unstimulated CD4+ T cells sorted from spleen or lymph node cells, taken before transplant. The TCR originated in a human donor who was the organ donor for an intestinal transplant.

The CDR3 is CASSMTHRPANTEAFF. DNA of the CDR3: TGTGCCAGCAGCATGACCCACAGGCCCGCGAACACTGAAGCTTTCTTT. The rearrangement joins TRBV2 to TRBJ1-1, with D perhaps TRBD1 (5 bases). V lost 6 bases, J lost 1 base, and 18 bases lay in between. CDR1 and CDR2 from the germline V gene are SNHLY and FYNNEI. The CDR3 consists of 16 residues.